This T cell receptor (beta chain) was sequenced in a study of T-cell reconstitution after alpha-beta-depleted transplantation in children. Study-wide points: Diversity of TCRbeta at day 60 was high in some patients, arising from surviving recipient T cells and thymic progenitors. T cells produced anew were the main source of T-cell counts and diversity one year after transplant.

TCRbeta library construction was performed incorporating unique molecular identifiers. TCRdb analysed the PCR reads with MiXCR anew, one entry per CDR3 protein. This sample has 250,000 to 300,000 distinct CDR3 sequences, with around 10% found just once. This clonotype was counted ten times or more. No antigen is known for it. The CDR3 consists of 16 residues. J was trimmed by 8 bases and V by 6 bases; bases with no gene match: 10. The germline CDR1 and CDR2 sequences are LGHNA and YSLEER. The chain joins TRBV4-3 to TRBJ2-1; 13 bases line up with TRBD2. The specimen was peripheral blood, collected 180 days after TCRalphabeta/CD19-depleted stem cell transplant. The clonotype comes from a male patient between 2 and 10 years old who had a stem cell transplant for chronic granulomatous disease, so the T cells may come from the graft donor. The CDR3 DNA sequence: TGCGCCAGCAGTCCCGGACTAGCGGGAGTGGGGGATGAGCAGTTCTTC. Amino acids: CASSPGLAGVGDEQFF.